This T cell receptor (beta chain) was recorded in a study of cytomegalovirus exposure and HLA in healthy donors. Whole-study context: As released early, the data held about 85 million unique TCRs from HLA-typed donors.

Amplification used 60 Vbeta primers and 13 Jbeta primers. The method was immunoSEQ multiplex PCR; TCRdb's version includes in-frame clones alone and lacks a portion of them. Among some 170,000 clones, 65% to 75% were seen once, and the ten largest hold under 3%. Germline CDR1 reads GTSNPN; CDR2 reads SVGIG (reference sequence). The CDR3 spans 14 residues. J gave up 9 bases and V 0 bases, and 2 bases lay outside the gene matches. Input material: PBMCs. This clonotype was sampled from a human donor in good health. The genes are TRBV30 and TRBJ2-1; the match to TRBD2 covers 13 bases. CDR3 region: CAWSVGLAGSEQFF. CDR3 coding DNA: TGTGCCTGGAGTGTGGGACTAGCGGGGAGTGAGCAGTTCTTC.